These 27 T cell receptor beta chains share one sample of origin, sequenced in a study of T-cell reconstitution after alpha-beta-depleted transplantation in children. Construction of the TCRbeta library involved unique molecular identifiers. In TCRdb, the PCR reads were re-called with MiXCR into one record per CDR3 protein. Here the sample spans about 640,000 distinct CDR3 sequences, 10% to 15% being singletons. This specimen consisted of PBMCs, mostly from graft donor cells, obtained 360 days after TCRalphabeta/CD19-depleted stem cell transplant. These receptors all come from a male patient aged 5 to 17 who had a stem cell transplant for acute myeloid leukemia, so the T cells may come from the graft donor.

This clonotype was picked up a small number of times. The chain is built from TRBV5-1 and TRBJ2-3, with 15 bases identical to TRBD2. J gave up 9 bases and V 0 bases, and 2 bases lay outside the gene matches. The CDR3 extends over 15 amino acids. Germline V gene lookup returns CDR1 SGHRS and CDR2 YFSETQ. The CDR3 DNA is TGCGCCAGCAGCTTGGCGGGGACTAGCGGGAGGACGCAGTATTTT. This encodes CASSLAGTSGRTQYF.

A few counts support this clonotype. The chain links TRBV12-3 or TRBV12-4 to TRBJ1-2; 8 nucleotides align to TRBD1. The CDR3 has 16 amino acids. The V and J ends lost 3 bases and 4 bases, in that order; junction bases with no gene match: 10. The CDR3: CASSFQSTGAFYGYTF. DNA of the CDR3: TGTGCCAGCAGTTTCCAATCGACAGGGGCCTTCTATGGCTACACCTTC.

This clonotype was counted only a few times. The chain joins TRBV5-4 to TRBJ2-6; 9 bases are shared with TRBD1. Germline CDR1 reads SGHNT; CDR2 reads YYREEE (reference sequence). This CDR3 is 16 amino acids long. The junction had 5 bases not matched to a gene; V was cut back by 4 bases and J by 3 bases. The CDR3 bases are TGTGCCAGCAGCCCTGGGACAGGGTATGGGGCCAACGTCCTGACTTTC. Protein: CASSPGTGYGANVLTF.

V gene TRBV28 combines with J gene TRBJ1-2; 9 nucleotides match TRBD1. CDR3 length equals 17 residues. CDR1 is MDHEN, CDR2 SYDVKM, per germline. V gave up 5 bases and J gave up 4 bases; unmatched junction bases: 14. The CDR3 bases are TGTGCCAGCAGTGTACCATTCCCGGGACAGGGAGCCTATGGCTACACCTTC. This translates into CASSVPFPGQGAYGYTF.

This clonotype was seen only a few times. The chain links TRBV7-2 to TRBJ2-1; TRBD2 is a possible D gene (5 bases). V lost 6 bases to trimming and J lost 4 bases, with 16 bases between them. The CDR3 runs 15 residues. Germline V CDR1 and CDR2: SGHTA, FQGNSA. CDR3 sequence (DNA): TGTGCCAGCAGTCAAAGGCGGGTTTTATACAATGAGCAGTTCTTC. The encoded protein is CASSQRRVLYNEQFF.

This chain uses TRBV6-5 with TRBJ2-1; 7 bases fit TRBD2. CDR1 and CDR2 (germline): MNHEY, SVGAGI. After removal of 1 base from V and 5 bases from J, the junction contained 5 bases not matched to a gene. The CDR3 sequence is 15 residues long. The CDR3 region has the DNA TGTGCCAGCAGTTACTGGGGGGGTGATAACAATGAGCAGTTCTTC. Translation gives CASSYWGGDNNEQFF.

Concerning this clonotype itself: The limits of the CDR3 on the DNA are not certain, so only TCRdb's listed CDR3 is given. V gene TRBV21-1 combines with J gene TRBJ2-7. TRBV21-1 is recorded as a pseudogene. The CDR3 is 15 amino acids in total, end residues counted. The CDR3 loop reads CASSYICGHPYEQYF.

The chain employs TRBV11-3 and TRBJ2-3; no clear D gene. The CDR3 contains 15 residues. V lost 0 bases and J lost 0, with 7 bases in between. Germline-derived CDR1 and CDR2 are SGHNT and YENEEA. CDR3 in amino acids: CASSLDGYSTDTQYF. Here the CDR3 DNA reads TGTGCCAGCAGCTTAGATGGGTACAGCACAGATACGCAGTATTTT.

V usage is TRBV4-3 and J usage is TRBJ2-7, with D unclear. Per germline, CDR1 LGHNA and CDR2 YSLEER. This CDR3 comprises 15 residues. Trimming pared 0 bases from V and 4 bases from J, leaving 13 bases between. The DNA of the CDR3 is TGCGCCAGCAGCCAAGACGGTTCTTTTGGGTACGAGCAGTACTTC. It specifies CASSQDGSFGYEQYF.

The V call is TRBV29-1, the J call TRBJ2-7; no reliable D call. V was cut by 5 bases and J by 4 bases, with 15 bases left in between. Germline V lookup: CDR1 SQVTM, CDR2 ANQGSEA. The CDR3 sequence is 13 residues long. The CDR3 reads CSVYSPRSYEQYF. For the CDR3, the DNA is TGCAGCGTTTATAGTCCTAGATCGTACGAGCAGTACTTC.

The chain carries TRBV19 and TRBJ2-1; the match to TRBD2 covers 8 bases. V lost 1 base to trimming and J lost 6 bases; unmatched junction nucleotides: 5. Germline CDR1 reads LNHDA; CDR2 reads SQIVND (reference sequence). The CDR3 is 15 amino acids. The CDR3 sequence is CASSIVGSGTNEQFF. As DNA, the CDR3 is TGTGCCAGTAGTATAGTGGGTAGCGGGACCAATGAGCAGTTCTTC.

This clonotype appeared a few times. The rearrangement joins TRBV28 to TRBJ2-5; TRBD2 aligns across 9 bases. The CDR3 is made up of 16 amino acids. The J segment lost 3 bases and the V segment lost 1 base, leaving 6 bases of the junction unmatched. Germline values: CDR1 MDHEN, CDR2 SYDVKM. The CDR3: CASSLYSGRREETQYF. The CDR3 coding sequence is TGTGCCAGCAGTTTATATAGCGGGAGAAGGGAAGAGACCCAGTACTTC.

This clonotype was observed many times. Since no conserved phenylalanine or tryptophan closes the CDR3, a read error is the likely cause. No DNA is shown, since the ends of the CDR3 on it are uncertain; the CDR3 is the one TCRdb lists. This sequence joins TRBV29-1 and TRBJ2-1; the D segment call TRBD1 is taken from the table without a DNA check. The CDR3 spans 9 amino acids, including both terminal residues. Germline CDR1 and CDR2: SQVTM and ANQGSEA. CDR3 protein: CSVVVPSTS.

The chain employs TRBV20-1 and TRBJ2-1; 7 bases match TRBD2. The CDR3 sequence is 15 residues long. V lost 3 bases and J lost 1; bases outside the gene matches: 6. Germline-derived CDR1 and CDR2 are DFQATT and SNEGSKA (reference sequence). The CDR3 nucleotides read TGCAGTGCTAGCCGGGGACTATCTTCCTACAATGAGCAGTTCTTC. Residues: CSASRGLSSYNEQFF.

This clonotype was detected a few times. This chain links TRBV6-1 with TRBJ2-7; perhaps TRBD1 as D (6 bases). The CDR3 loop spans 16 amino acids. From germline, CDR1 is MNHNS and CDR2 SASEGT. The ends were cut back, 5 bases at V and 5 bases at J, with 22 bases in the middle. The CDR3 spells CASSLTSGHRGHEQYF. The CDR3 DNA reads TGTGCCAGCAGTCTAACCTCGGGACACCGTGGGCACGAGCAGTACTTC.

CDR3 protein: CSVRHRVREQYF. DNA of the CDR3: TGCAGCGTACGGCACAGGGTCCGAGAGCAGTACTTC. The chain is built from TRBV29-1 and TRBJ2-7, with D possibly TRBD1 on 6 matching bases. Germline V gives CDR1 SQVTM, CDR2 ANQGSEA. This CDR3 contains 12 residues. V was cut by 6 bases and J by 7 bases, with 16 bases left in between.

The chain has TRBV7-2 and TRBJ2-1; D call uncertain. The CDR3 has 12 residues. V lost 5 bases to trimming and J lost 0 bases, with 2 bases between them. CDR1 and CDR2 (germline): SGHTA, FQGNSA. The CDR3 region is CASSVSYNEQFF. The CDR3 region has the DNA TGTGCCAGCAGCGTCTCCTACAATGAGCAGTTCTTC. The whole variable domain, remainder taken from reference TRBV7-2 and TRBJ2-1, is GAGVSQSPSNKVTEKGKDVELRCDPISGHTALYWYRQSLGQGLEFLIYFQGNSAPDKSGLPSDRFSAERTGGSVSTLTIQRTQQEDSAVYLCASSVSYNEQFFGPGTRLTVL.

This clonotype was detected many times. This sequence may be a read error, since a much larger clone differs from it by one base. V usage is TRBV6-5 and J usage is TRBJ2-4; D is unresolved. CDR3 length equals 14 residues. Germline V gene sequence: CDR1 MNHEY, CDR2 SVGAGI. V was cut by 0 bases and J by 3 bases, with 6 bases left in between. The CDR3 DNA reads TGTGCCAGCAGTTACTCGGTCCGCAAAAACATTCAGTACTTC. Translating it yields CASSYSVRKNIQYF.

This sequence joins TRBV5-1 and TRBJ1-5; no clear D gene. V was clipped by 6 bases and J by 3 bases, with 13 bases between them. The CDR3 is 14 residues long. The germline CDR1 and CDR2 sequences are SGHRS and YFSETQ. DNA for the CDR3: TGCGCCAGCAAGGGCGAGGGCTCCAATCAGCCCCAGCATTTT. Encoded protein: CASKGEGSNQPQHF.

Only a few counts were recorded for this clonotype. This chain uses TRBV5-1 with TRBJ1-1, with D tentatively TRBD1 (5 bases). The CDR3 has 14 amino acids. Germline V gene sequence: CDR1 SGHRS, CDR2 YFSETQ. V dropped 6 bases and J dropped 4 bases, with 16 bases sitting between them. DNA of the CDR3: TGCGCCAGCACCGGCCTTGGGAGGGGCACTGAAGCTTTCTTT. Residues: CASTGLGRGTEAFF.

In this sample, this clonotype turned up many times. The genes are TRBV24-1 and TRBJ2-3; D ambiguous. CDR1 is KGHDR and CDR2 is SFDVKD in the germline V gene. Trimming cost V 1 base and J 4 bases, with 8 bases left between them. This CDR3 contains 14 residues. As DNA, the CDR3 is TGTGCCACCAGTGATTTTGTGGCTCCAGATACGCAGTATTTT. Protein product: CATSDFVAPDTQYF.

In this sample, this clonotype turned up many times. The chain combines TRBV28 with TRBJ2-3; possibly TRBD2 for D (5 bases). Germline V gene data show CDR1 as MDHEN and CDR2 as SYDVKM. CDR3 length equals 14 residues. V shed 2 bases and J shed 5 bases, with 11 bases lying between them. CDR3 bases: TGTGCCAGCAGTTTAATGGACTCCGGAGATACGCAGTATTTT. Translated, it gives CASSLMDSGDTQYF.

This chain uses TRBV29-1 with TRBJ2-5; TRBD1 matches at 10 bases. The CDR3 extends over 13 amino acids. Trimming at V came to 4 bases and at J to 3 bases, leaving 2 bases not matched to a gene. Germline CDR1 reads SQVTM; CDR2 reads ANQGSEA. CDR3 DNA: TGCAGCGTTGTGACAGGGGGCGAAGAGACCCAGTACTTC. Translating gives CSVVTGGEETQYF.

The sample holds many counts of this clonotype. The genes are TRBV7-2 and TRBJ1-3; D remains ambiguous. V lost 3 bases and J lost 1, with 10 bases in between. The germline V gene has CDR1 SGHTA and CDR2 FQGNSA. CDR3 size: 15 residues. The CDR3 DNA reads TGTGCCAGCAGCTTCGTTCCACAATCTGGAAACACCATATATTTT. It encodes CASSFVPQSGNTIYF. Together with reference TRBV7-2 and TRBJ1-3, the CDR3 gives the full variable domain: GAGVSQSPSNKVTEKGKDVELRCDPISGHTALYWYRQSLGQGLEFLIYFQGNSAPDKSGLPSDRFSAERTGGSVSTLTIQRTQQEDSAVYLCASSFVPQSGNTIYFGEGSWLTVV.

V is TRBV5-1 and J is TRBJ2-7; possible D gene TRBD2, 6 bases. Trimming removed 2 bases from V and 7 bases from J, with 19 bases in between. The CDR3 loop spans 15 amino acids. Germline CDR1 reads SGHRS; CDR2 reads YFSETQ. The CDR3 is CASSLGPPTGEEQYF. The CDR3 DNA reads as TGCGCCAGCAGCTTAGGGCCGCCGACGGGGGAGGAGCAGTACTTC. Based on the CDR3 plus reference TRBV5-1 and TRBJ2-7, the full variable domain is KAGVTQTPRYLIKTRGQQVTLSCSPISGHRSVSWYQQTPGQGLQFLFEYFSETQRNKGNFPGRFSGRQFSNSRSEMNVSTLELGDSALYLCASSLGPPTGEEQYFGPGTRLTVT.

This chain links TRBV4-3 with TRBJ2-5; D unresolved. CDR1 and CDR2 (germline): LGHNA, YSLEER. V lost 6 bases, J lost 4 bases, and 12 bases lay in between. The CDR3 contains 13 residues. The CDR3 sequence: CASRGISSETQYF. In DNA, the CDR3 is TGCGCCAGCAGGGGGATAAGTTCAGAGACCCAGTACTTC.

This clonotype was picked up a small number of times. The chain has TRBV29-1 and TRBJ2-5; D unresolved. The V gene's germline CDR1 is SQVTM and CDR2 ANQGSEA. There are 13 residues in the CDR3. V gave up 4 bases and J gave up 2 bases, with 11 bases separating them. CDR3 residues: CSVGPISQETQYF. The CDR3 region has the DNA TGCAGCGTTGGTCCGATCAGTCAAGAGACCCAGTACTTC.